The 18 T cell receptor beta chains reported below all come from one sample, sequenced in a study of T cell responses to AZD1222 COVID-19 vaccine. Repertoires were generated with immunoSEQ multiplex PCR, while TCRdb's copy carries only in-frame clones and drops some. This table has over 95,000 clones, almost 90% appearing once. Sequencing was performed on peripheral blood, taken 28 days after the second AZD1222 dose. All receptors come from an adult who received the AZD1222 COVID-19 vaccine.

The genes are TRBV5-1 and TRBJ2-2; 7 bases map to TRBD1. Germline CDR1 reads SGHRS; CDR2 reads YFSETQ. J lost 4 bases, V lost 9 bases, and 12 bases had no gene match. This CDR3 spans 15 amino acids. The CDR3 protein is CATKTGDSVTGELFF. CDR3 nucleotides: TGCGCCACCAAGACCGGGGACAGTGTCACCGGGGAGCTGTTTTTT.

The chain links TRBV27 to TRBJ1-2; 9 nucleotides match TRBD1. The CDR3 extends over 16 amino acids. The germline CDR1 and CDR2 sequences are MNHEY and SMNVEV (reference sequence). V lost 6 bases, J lost 7 bases, and 15 bases stayed unmatched. The CDR3 loop is CASRGINRGLGGGYTF. For the CDR3, the DNA is TGTGCCAGCAGGGGAATTAACAGGGGGCTTGGAGGTGGCTACACCTTC.

The V call is TRBV11-3, the J call TRBJ2-1, with a tentative D call TRBD1 (7 bases). The germline V gene has CDR1 SGHNT and CDR2 YENEEA. The CDR3 consists of 19 residues. Trimming pared 5 bases from V and 2 bases from J, leaving 25 bases between. The CDR3 coding sequence is TGTGCCAGCAGCAGTTACAGGGGACTCTTCCCTGTCACCTACAATGAGCAGTTCTTC. Protein sequence: CASSSYRGLFPVTYNEQFF.

J is TRBJ1-1 and V is TRBV19; TRBD1 might be the D (5 bases). In germline, CDR1 is LNHDA, CDR2 SQIVND (reference sequence). The CDR3 length is 15 residues. V lost 5 bases and J 1 base, leaving 14 bases between the germline ends. The CDR3 is CASSLSGISNTEAFF. CDR3 sequence (DNA): TGTGCCAGTAGTCTTTCAGGGATATCGAACACTGAAGCTTTCTTT.

J is TRBJ1-2 and V is TRBV14, with D possibly matching TRBD1 (6 bases). CDR3 length equals 15 residues. Looked up from germline, CDR1 is SGHDN and CDR2 is FVKESK. The V gene lost 1 base and the J gene lost 5 bases, with 14 bases spanning the gap. The CDR3 sequence: CASSQGLTGGYGYTF. The CDR3 coding sequence is TGTGCCAGCAGCCAAGGTTTGACAGGAGGGTATGGCTACACCTTC. Together with reference TRBV14 and TRBJ1-2, the CDR3 gives the full variable domain: EAGVTQFPSHSVIEKGQTVTLRCDPISGHDNLYWYRRVMGKEIKFLLHFVKESKQDESGMPNNRFLAERTGGTYSTLKVQPAELEDSGVYFCASSQGLTGGYGYTFGSGTRLTVV.

The chain links TRBV2 to TRBJ2-7, with D tentatively TRBD1 (5 bases). CDR3 length: 13 amino acids. Germline values: CDR1 SNHLY, CDR2 FYNNEI. With 1 base removed from V and 3 bases from J, the gap between germline ends came to 7 bases. The CDR3: CASSEGTGYEQYF. Written as DNA, the CDR3 is TGTGCCAGCAGTGAAGGTACAGGCTACGAGCAGTACTTC.

The J gene is TRBJ2-1, the V gene TRBV7-8; 9 bases map to TRBD1. The germline gives CDR1 SGHVS, CDR2 FQNEAQ. Trimming at V came to 0 bases and at J to 5 bases, leaving 8 bases not matched to a gene. The CDR3 spans 17 residues. CDR3 bases: TGTGCCAGCAGCTTAGCCCCGGGACAGGGAGGGCACAATGAGCAGTTCTTC. This gives the protein CASSLAPGQGGHNEQFF.

This clone occurred many times. The V call is TRBV21-1, the J call TRBJ1-1; the tabulated D call, TRBD1, remains unverified against the DNA. TRBV21-1 is deemed a pseudogene. This CDR3 has 13 residues. The CDR3 here is CASRDVRGTEAFF. CDR3 sequence (DNA): TGTGCCAGCAGGGATGTCCGAGGGACAGAAGCTTTCTTT.

The chain carries TRBV6-6 and TRBJ1-3; D call uncertain. V was pared by 5 bases and J by 1 base, with 12 bases between. Per the germline V gene, CDR1 is MNHNY and CDR2 is SVGAGI (reference sequence). The CDR3 has 15 amino acids. The CDR3 nucleotides are TGTGCCAGCAGTAAGTGGTCCAGATCTGGAAACACCATATATTTT. Translating it yields CASSKWSRSGNTIYF.

The chain employs TRBV6-5 and TRBJ2-7; D could derive from TRBD1 or TRBD2 (5 bases each). V gave up 7 bases and J gave up 3 bases, with 13 bases separating them. The CDR3 covers 13 residues. Germline V lookup: CDR1 MNHEY, CDR2 SVGAGI. The CDR3 nucleotides read TGTGCCAGCATATCCGGGACGGTCTACGAGCAGTACTTC. Its translation: CASISGTVYEQYF.

The CDR3 loop reads CASSLELAGGRETQYF. In nucleotides, the CDR3 is TGTGCCAGCAGCTTGGAGCTAGCGGGAGGTAGGGAGACCCAGTACTTC. The chain combines TRBV5-5 with TRBJ2-5; 11 nucleotides line up with TRBD2. CDR1 and CDR2 (germline): SGHKS, YYEKEE (reference sequence). Germline trimming cut 0 bases from V and 5 bases from J; bases unmatched to any gene: 6. The CDR3 has 16 residues.

The chain links TRBV6-5 to TRBJ1-1; 8 bases are a match to TRBD1. Unmatched junction bases numbered 7, after V lost 5 bases and J lost 5 bases. The CDR3 is made up of 14 amino acids. The germline V gene encodes CDR1 MNHEY and CDR2 SVGAGI. This chain's CDR3 is CASSQQGVFTEAFF. Written as DNA, the CDR3 is TGTGCCAGCAGTCAACAGGGGGTGTTTACTGAAGCTTTCTTT.

The CDR3 loop reads CASSPAVAGGGTDTQYF. The CDR3 bases are TGCGCCAGCAGCCCTGCAGTAGCGGGAGGCGGCACAGATACGCAGTATTTT. The V and J genes are TRBV5-1 and TRBJ2-3; TRBD2 agrees at 10 bases. CDR1 is SGHRS, CDR2 YFSETQ, per germline. The CDR3 contains 17 residues. V dropped 4 bases and J dropped 1; count of bases not matched to a gene: 9.

The chain is built from TRBV18 and TRBJ2-7, with a possible D match to TRBD1 (6 bases). The CDR3 is made up of 13 amino acids. V was clipped by 5 bases and J by 1 base, with 9 bases between them. Germline V lookup: CDR1 KGHSH, CDR2 LQKENI. The CDR3 nucleotides read TGTGCCAGCTCAGCGGACAGTTCCTACGAGCAGTACTTC. Translation: CASSADSSYEQYF.

V usage is TRBV18 and J usage is TRBJ2-3, with D perhaps matching TRBD2 (6 bases). CDR3 length: 14 residues. V lost 3 bases and J lost 6, with 13 bases in between. CDR1 and CDR2 from the germline V gene are KGHSH and LQKENI. Here the CDR3 DNA reads TGTGCCAGCTCACCTGTGGGGGGAGAGGATACGCAGTATTTT. Translated, it gives CASSPVGGEDTQYF.

The chain has TRBV11-2 and TRBJ2-5; 9 bases line up with TRBD1. V lost 3 bases to trimming and J lost 4 bases; unmatched junction nucleotides: 3. Germline V gives CDR1 SGHAT, CDR2 FQNNGV. The CDR3 sequence is 14 residues long. CDR3 residues: CASSFGTGLETQYF. Here the CDR3 DNA reads TGTGCCAGCAGCTTCGGGACAGGGCTAGAGACCCAGTACTTC.

The chain links TRBV12-3 or TRBV12-4 to TRBJ1-2; a possible D gene is TRBD1 (5 bases). Trimming took off 2 bases at V and 8 bases at J, with 12 bases between the two ends. This CDR3 contains 13 residues. CDR3 DNA sequence: TGTGCCAGCAGTTTAAGGGGTTCGGGGGGCTACACCTTC. Amino acids: CASSLRGSGGYTF.

This clone has just one count. A junction boundary mismatches the germline segment, possibly from a read error. The chain has TRBV11-2 and TRBJ2-5; TRBD1 agrees at 7 bases. Germline V gene data show CDR1 as SGHAT and CDR2 as FQNNGV. The CDR3 runs 14 residues. The CDR3 spells CASSLGGLGETQYF. The CDR3 coding sequence is TGTGCCAGCAGTTTAGGGGGCTTAGGGGAGACCCAGTACTTC.